The clone carrying this T cell receptor beta chain showed up just once. The data were produced by immunoSEQ multiplex PCR, yet TCRdb's version contains in-frame clones alone and is incomplete. The sample yields about 32,000 clones, approximately 90% seen once. J lost 6 bases, V lost 5 bases, and 9 bases had no gene match. The CDR3 runs 14 residues. Germline V gene sequence: CDR1 MNHEY, CDR2 SMNVEV (reference sequence). This entry comes from a study of T cell changes during pregnancy in multiple sclerosis. The origin of this receptor is a female donor with multiple sclerosis, enrolled in a pregnancy study. Sequenced material: CD8+ T cells from peripheral blood mononuclear cells, taken in the first trimester of pregnancy. The rearrangement joins TRBV27 to TRBJ2-7; 8 positions match TRBD1. The CDR3 DNA reads TGTGCCAGCAGTGTCACAGGGGGTAGGGGCGAGCAGTACTTC. Amino acids: CASSVTGGRGEQYF.